One and the same sample provided the 9 T cell receptor beta chains below, sequenced in a study of T-cell memory formation after mild COVID-19. TCRdb reprocessed the 5' RACE reads with MiXCR, giving one entry per CDR3 protein. Here the sample spans some 320,000 distinct CDR3 sequences, 14% being singletons. The material sequenced was PBMCs or a T cell subset sorted from them (not recorded which). The receptors come from a young man who had mild COVID-19 (a few samples of this study predate the infection). Cell type and time point are not known.

The chain is built from TRBV6-6 and TRBJ1-4; D gene unclear. From germline, CDR1 is MNHNY and CDR2 SVGAGI (reference sequence). The germline V and J ends were trimmed by 6 bases and 14 bases, with 13 bases remaining between them. CDR3 size: 11 residues. The CDR3 coding sequence is TGTGCCAGCAGCTTCCCGGGGTCGCTGTTTTTT. It codes for CASSFPGSLFF.

Here the CDR3 DNA reads TGCGCCAGCAACCAGGGAATTAGTACTGAAGCTTTCTTT. Translated, it gives CASNQGISTEAFF. The V and J genes are TRBV5-1 and TRBJ1-1; a possible D gene is TRBD1 (5 bases). This CDR3 spans 13 amino acids. With 6 bases removed from V and 5 bases from J, the gap between germline ends came to 14 bases. Germline values: CDR1 SGHRS, CDR2 YFSETQ.

The chain has TRBV5-1 and TRBJ1-2; a weak D match, TRBD1 (5 bases). Trimming pared 3 bases from V and 3 bases from J, leaving 12 bases between. Per germline, CDR1 SGHRS and CDR2 YFSETQ. The CDR3 sequence is 14 residues long. CDR3 protein: CASSSQARDYGYTF. In DNA form, the CDR3 reads TGCGCCAGCAGCTCACAAGCCAGGGACTATGGCTACACCTTC.

Points on this clonotype: The junction differs from germline at one of its ends, possibly a read error. The V and J genes are TRBV6-1 and TRBJ2-5; D is undetermined. The germline V gene encodes CDR1 MNHNS and CDR2 SASEGT. This CDR3 contains 12 residues. The CDR3 bases are TGTGCCGGCAGCTGGGACCAAGAGACCCAGTACTTC. It codes for CAGSWDQETQYF.

In this sample, this clonotype turned up many times. The V gene is TRBV2, the J gene TRBJ2-3; 8 bases are shared with TRBD1. The CDR3 has 15 residues. The J segment lost 5 bases and the V segment lost 7 bases, leaving 11 bases of the junction unmatched. Germline-derived CDR1 and CDR2 are SNHLY and FYNNEI. The CDR3 region has the DNA TGTGCCAGCACCGAACTTGGACAGGGCGTAGATACGCAGTATTTT. It specifies CASTELGQGVDTQYF.

CDR3 DNA sequence: TGTGCCAGCAGTGACCACATCATGAACACTGAAGCTTTCTTT. Translated: CASSDHIMNTEAFF. The chain couples TRBV25-1 to TRBJ1-1; D is ambiguous. The germline V gene has CDR1 MGHDK and CDR2 SYGVNS. The CDR3 length is 14 residues. V gave up 3 bases and J gave up 0 bases, with 8 bases separating them.

The CDR3 bases are TGCGCCAGCAGCCAAGTGAGGGGGGATTTTATTAGGACAGATACGCAGTATTTT. Translation: CASSQVRGDFIRTDTQYF. V is TRBV4-3 and J is TRBJ2-3; perhaps D is TRBD1 or TRBD2 (6 bases each). Trimming shortened V by 1 base and J by 3 bases, and 20 bases separated the two germline ends. Germline V lookup: CDR1 LGHNA, CDR2 YSLEER. The CDR3 has 18 residues.

This chain connects TRBV5-1 to TRBJ1-1, with a possible D match to TRBD1 (6 bases). Germline V gene data show CDR1 as SGHRS and CDR2 as YFSETQ. Between the trimmed V and J ends, which lost 6 bases and 4 bases, there was a span of 19 bases. The CDR3 has 15 amino acids. The CDR3 DNA reads as TGCGCCAGCAAACGGGGGGCTGCCGCGAGCACTGAAGCTTTCTTT. Protein sequence: CASKRGAAASTEAFF.

This clonotype was seen a handful of times. The chain combines TRBV10-2 with TRBJ2-1; D is unresolved. This CDR3 region has 17 residues. CDR1 is WSHSY and CDR2 is SAAADI in the germline V gene. V lost 2 bases to trimming and J lost 4 bases, with 18 bases between them. CDR3 protein: CASSEPKLIFLYNEQFF. The CDR3 region has the DNA TGCGCCAGCAGTGAGCCGAAGTTGATATTTTTATACAATGAGCAGTTCTTC.